These 26 T cell receptor beta chains originate from one sample sequenced in a study of OX40 agonist ivuxolimab in advanced cancers. The assay was immunoSEQ multiplex PCR, and TCRdb's table has in-frame clones only and misses some. The top ten hold approximately 0.34% of the sample, which has about 100,000 clones, just over 90% seen once. Sequences were derived from CD4+ or CD8+ T cells sorted from blood, sampled in a trial of the OX40 agonist ivuxolimab. The receptors were gathered from an adult with an advanced solid tumor such as melanoma, head and neck, liver or kidney cancer.

The gene calls are TRBV7-2 and TRBJ1-3; D is possibly TRBD1 (6 bases). Germline loops: CDR1 SGHTA, CDR2 FQGNSA. V lost 1 base and J lost 0, with 10 bases in between. This CDR3 has 16 residues. CDR3 sequence reads: CASSLVRRGSGNTIYF. DNA of the CDR3: TGTGCCAGCAGCTTAGTGCGCAGGGGCTCTGGAAACACCATATATTTT.

The V and J genes are TRBV7-9 and TRBJ2-7, with TRBD2 identical over 9 bases. The CDR3 sequence is 14 residues long. The junction had 6 bases not matched to a gene; V was cut back by 6 bases and J by 3 bases. Germline CDR1 and CDR2: SEHNR and FQNEAQ (reference sequence). The CDR3 DNA is TGTGCCAGCAGTCCTAGCGGGACGTTCTACGAGCAGTACTTC. Protein sequence: CASSPSGTFYEQYF. Complete variable domain (other parts from reference TRBV7-9 and TRBJ2-7): DTGVSQNPRHKITKRGQNVTFRCDPISEHNRLYWYRQTLGQGPEFLTYFQNEAQLEKSRLLSDRFSAERPKGSFSTLEIQRTEQGDSAMYLCASSPSGTFYEQYFGPGTRLTVT.

The V and J genes are TRBV7-9 and TRBJ2-3; maybe TRBD1 (6 bases). Per the germline V gene, CDR1 is SEHNR and CDR2 is FQNEAQ (reference sequence). The CDR3 is 15 amino acids. The V end was cut by 2 bases, the J end by 2 bases, with 11 bases between. CDR3 DNA sequence: TGTGCCAGCAGCTTATTAACAGGGTTCACAGATACGCAGTATTTT. It yields the protein CASSLLTGFTDTQYF.

The chain carries TRBV4-2 and TRBJ1-4; D unresolved. The V end was cut by 0 bases, the J end by 0 bases, with 8 bases between. The CDR3 totals 16 residues. Germline values: CDR1 LGHNA, CDR2 YNFKEQ. The CDR3 protein is CASSQEATTTNEKLFF. The CDR3 DNA reads as TGTGCCAGCAGCCAAGAGGCGACGACAACTAATGAAAAACTGTTTTTT.

V is TRBV6-5 and J is TRBJ1-5; possible D gene TRBD1, 5 bases. V lost 4 bases and J 0 bases, leaving 10 bases between the germline ends. The CDR3 runs to 15 residues. Germline loops: CDR1 MNHEY, CDR2 SVGAGI. The CDR3 sequence is CASSWSGNSNQPQHF. The CDR3 bases are TGTGCCAGCAGTTGGTCAGGGAATAGCAATCAGCCCCAGCATTTT.

This clone was seen just once. This chain uses TRBV25-1 with TRBJ2-4; the D gene is possibly TRBD1 (6 bases). Germline CDR1 reads MGHDK; CDR2 reads SYGVNS. The CDR3 contains 13 residues. The V and J ends lost 8 bases and 8 bases respectively, with 16 bases between them. This CDR3 reads CASARTVGDIQYF. The CDR3 coding sequence is TGTGCCAGCGCCAGGACAGTAGGGGACATTCAGTACTTC.

V is TRBV2 and J is TRBJ1-5; D is uncertain. The CDR3 spans 13 residues. The V end lost 6 bases, the J end lost 0 bases, and 6 bases lay between the germline ends. The germline V gene encodes CDR1 SNHLY and CDR2 FYNNEI. The chain's CDR3 is CASSRVSNQPQHF. CDR3 coding DNA: TGTGCCAGCAGCCGAGTTAGCAATCAGCCCCAGCATTTT. Drawing the rest from reference TRBV2 and TRBJ1-5, the complete variable domain is EPEVTQTPSHQVTQMGQEVILRCVPISNHLYFYWYRQILGQKVEFLVSFYNNEISEKSEIFDDQFSVERPDGSNFTLKIRSTKLEDSAMYFCASSRVSNQPQHFGDGTRLSIL.

V is TRBV11-2 and J is TRBJ2-7; 9 bases agree with TRBD1. After removal of 6 bases from V and 4 bases from J, the junction contained 7 bases not matched to a gene. CDR3 size: 14 residues. Germline V gene data show CDR1 as SGHAT and CDR2 as FQNNGV. CDR3 DNA: TGTGCCAGCAGGTTAACAGGGGGCGCGTACGAGCAGTACTTC. Translated, it gives CASRLTGGAYEQYF.

The chain is built from TRBV28 and TRBJ2-7; unclear D gene. From germline, CDR1 is MDHEN and CDR2 SYDVKM. This CDR3 has 12 amino acids. Trimming cost V 3 bases and J 3 bases, with 6 bases left between them. CDR3 sequence (DNA): TGTGCCAGCAGTTTCTTCGGCTACGAGCAGTACTTC. Translating gives CASSFFGYEQYF. Supplemented by reference TRBV28 and TRBJ2-7, the full variable domain reads DVKVTQSSRYLVKRTGEKVFLECVQDMDHENMFWYRQDPGLGLRLIYFSYDVKMKEKGDIPEGYSVSREKKERFSLILESASTNQTSMYLCASSFFGYEQYFGPGTRLTVT.

DNA for the CDR3: TGTGCCAGCAGCTTATACACCGGGACAGGGTCTGGAAACACCATATATTTT. It translates to CASSLYTGTGSGNTIYF. The chain has TRBV11-2 and TRBJ1-3, with 9 bases fitting TRBD1. CDR3 length: 17 residues. Looked up from germline, CDR1 is SGHAT and CDR2 is FQNNGV. The J segment lost 1 base and the V segment lost 2 bases, leaving 6 bases of the junction unmatched.

CDR3 in DNA: TGTGCCAGCAGCCTGGACAGGGGGTTTTACAATGAGCAGTTCTTC. This sequence encodes CASSLDRGFYNEQFF. The chain joins TRBV5-4 to TRBJ2-1, with 10 positions matching TRBD1. CDR1 SGHNT and CDR2 YYREEE come from the germline V gene (reference sequence). V gave up 4 bases and J gave up 4 bases; unmatched junction bases: 5. The CDR3 is made up of 15 amino acids.

The chain joins TRBV28 to TRBJ2-1; TRBD2 aligns across 10 bases. Germline loops: CDR1 MDHEN, CDR2 SYDVKM. The CDR3 totals 15 residues. V shed 8 bases, J shed 8 bases, and the junction held 12 bases outside the gene matches. CDR3 coding DNA: TGTGCCAGCCCTTCCGGGACTAGCGTTCAGGATGAGCAGTTCTTC. Translating gives CASPSGTSVQDEQFF.

V usage is TRBV6-6 and J usage is TRBJ2-5, with 11 bases fitting TRBD2. This CDR3 is 15 amino acids long. V gave up 8 bases and J gave up 5 bases; unmatched junction bases: 10. CDR1 and CDR2 from the germline V gene are MNHNY and SVGAGI (reference sequence). The CDR3 DNA reads TGTGCCAGCGTCCTAGCGGGAGGCCGGTTTGAGACCCAGTACTTC. Its translation is CASVLAGGRFETQYF.

The chain couples TRBV6-5 to TRBJ1-5; D is ambiguous. Germline CDR1 reads MNHEY; CDR2 reads SVGAGI. CDR3 length: 15 amino acids. V was cut by 2 bases and J by 3 bases, with 11 bases left in between. CDR3 region: CASSYGQDPNQPQHF. The CDR3, as DNA: TGTGCCAGCAGTTACGGGCAGGACCCCAATCAGCCCCAGCATTTT.

The V and J genes are TRBV7-2 and TRBJ2-1; D is unresolved. V lost 5 bases and J 7 bases, leaving 12 bases between the germline ends. The germline gives CDR1 SGHTA, CDR2 FQGNSA. The CDR3 is 13 residues long. DNA of the CDR3: TGTGCCAGCAGCCTAGTAGTGATGAATGAGCAGTTCTTC. This codes for CASSLVVMNEQFF.

This clone appeared a single time. The rearrangement joins TRBV28 to TRBJ2-3; D might be TRBD1 or TRBD2, each matching 5 bases. CDR1 is MDHEN, CDR2 SYDVKM, per germline. This CDR3 is 15 amino acids long. Trimming pared 3 bases from V and 2 bases from J, leaving 12 bases between. The CDR3 sequence: CASSFFPGTTDTQYF. The CDR3 region has the DNA TGTGCCAGCAGTTTTTTCCCAGGGACCACAGATACGCAGTATTTT.

This clone was counted between two and nine times. CDR3 region: CATSRDGPYSEQYF. The CDR3 DNA reads TGTGCCACCAGCAGAGATGGGCCCTACAGTGAACAGTACTTC. This chain joins TRBV15 and TRBJ2-7; D call uncertain. The germline V gene encodes CDR1 LNHNV and CDR2 YYDKDF (reference sequence). The CDR3 totals 14 residues. V was shortened by 0 bases and J by 10 bases, with 16 bases between the two germline ends.

In its sample, this clone was seen once. The CDR3 DNA reads TGTGCCAGCAGACCTAATAGCGGTAATTACAATGAGCAGTTCTTC. Translation gives CASRPNSGNYNEQFF. The chain uses TRBV28 and TRBJ2-1, with D perhaps TRBD2 (6 bases). Germline V gene lookup returns CDR1 MDHEN and CDR2 SYDVKM. Deletions cut 6 bases from V and 4 bases from J, with 16 bases between. The CDR3 loop spans 15 amino acids. The full variable domain, with the rest looked up from reference TRBV28 and TRBJ2-1, is DVKVTQSSRYLVKRTGEKVFLECVQDMDHENMFWYRQDPGLGLRLIYFSYDVKMKEKGDIPEGYSVSREKKERFSLILESASTNQTSMYLCASRPNSGNYNEQFFGPGTRLTVL.

The chain links TRBV7-6 to TRBJ2-7; 10 nucleotides match TRBD2. Trimming at V came to 0 bases and at J to 2 bases, leaving 4 bases not matched to a gene. Germline CDR1 reads SGHVS; CDR2 reads FNYEAQ. The CDR3 contains 16 residues. CDR3 region: CASSLAPTSGPYEQYF. CDR3 sequence (DNA): TGTGCCAGCAGCTTAGCCCCGACTAGCGGGCCCTACGAGCAGTACTTC. The entire variable domain, with the rest obtained from reference TRBV7-6 and TRBJ2-7, is as follows: GAGVSQSPRYKVTKRGQDVALRCDPISGHVSLYWYRQALGQGPEFLTYFNYEAQQDKSGLPNDRFSAERPEGSISTLTIQRTEQRDSAMYRCASSLAPTSGPYEQYFGPGTRLTVT.

The chain is built from TRBV9 and TRBJ2-5; either TRBD1 or TRBD2 may supply D (6 bases each). V gave up 3 bases and J gave up 7 bases, with 16 bases separating them. The CDR3 is made up of 14 amino acids. Germline CDR1 reads SGDLS; CDR2 reads YYNGEE. The CDR3 DNA sequence: TGTGCCAGCAGCGCGACTAGGACAGCAGCGACCCAGTACTTC. Amino acid sequence: CASSATRTAATQYF.

The chain couples TRBV2 to TRBJ1-2; tentatively, D is TRBD1 (6 bases). Trimming pared 5 bases from V and 3 bases from J, leaving 13 bases between. The CDR3 runs 14 residues. CDR1 and CDR2 from the germline V gene are SNHLY and FYNNEI. CDR3 amino acids: CASSKTGLDYGYTF. The CDR3 bases are TGTGCCAGCAGTAAAACAGGGCTCGACTATGGCTACACCTTC.

CDR3 sequence: CASSQEVSGGTDTQYF. CDR3 coding DNA: TGCGCCAGCAGCCAAGAAGTTAGCGGGGGCACAGATACGCAGTATTTT. The J gene is TRBJ2-3, the V gene TRBV4-1; TRBD2 aligns across 8 bases. The length of the CDR3 is 16 residues. Trimming cost V 0 bases and J 1 base; bases outside gene matches: 3. Germline CDR1 is MGHRA and CDR2 is YSYEKL.

The chain couples TRBV28 to TRBJ2-5, with D possibly being TRBD1 (5 bases). Trimming pared 4 bases from V and 5 bases from J, leaving 14 bases between. This CDR3 has 14 residues. CDR1 and CDR2 from the germline V gene are MDHEN and SYDVKM. CDR3 bases: TGTGCCAGCAGTTCCCACAGGCTCGCGGAGACCCAGTACTTC. Protein: CASSSHRLAETQYF.

The chain combines TRBV19 with TRBJ1-5; D unresolved. V lost 7 bases and J lost 9, with 22 bases in between. This CDR3 comprises 15 residues. Germline V lookup: CDR1 LNHDA, CDR2 SQIVND (reference sequence). Here the CDR3 DNA reads TGTGCCAGTATACAGTCGAGCATGGTAAGTCGGCCCCAGCATTTT. Protein product: CASIQSSMVSRPQHF.

This clone showed up just a few times. This chain connects TRBV28 to TRBJ1-3; weak D call: TRBD1 (5 bases). Germline values: CDR1 MDHEN, CDR2 SYDVKM. Trimming cost V 9 bases and J 1 base, with 13 bases left between them. The CDR3 has 14 residues. CDR3 coding DNA: TGTGCCAGGGGGACGGATTTTTCTGGAAACACCATATATTTT. It is translated as CARGTDFSGNTIYF. Filled out from reference TRBV28 and TRBJ1-3, the complete variable domain reads DVKVTQSSRYLVKRTGEKVFLECVQDMDHENMFWYRQDPGLGLRLIYFSYDVKMKEKGDIPEGYSVSREKKERFSLILESASTNQTSMYLCARGTDFSGNTIYFGEGSWLTVV.

This chain joins TRBV6-5 and TRBJ2-3, with D maybe TRBD2 (5 bases). This CDR3 comprises 16 residues. The germline CDR1 and CDR2 sequences are MNHEY and SVGAGI. Trimming took 4 bases from V and 0 from J, leaving 14 bases between them. CDR3 loop: CASSSRASRSTDTQYF. In nucleotides, the CDR3 is TGTGCCAGCAGTTCCCGCGCTAGCCGGAGCACAGATACGCAGTATTTT.